Described below is a single T cell receptor (beta chain) sequence and its context. This record comes from a study of cytomegalovirus exposure and HLA in healthy donors. Primers included in the PCR were 60 Vbeta and 13 Jbeta primers. Produced via immunoSEQ multiplex PCR; TCRdb's table is partial and in-frame only. Here the sample spans 130,000 or so clones, roughly 81% being singletons. This CDR3 has 15 amino acids. With 0 bases removed from V and 7 bases from J, the gap between germline ends came to 13 bases. The germline V gene encodes CDR1 MNHNY and CDR2 SVGAGI (reference sequence). V gene TRBV6-6 combines with J gene TRBJ2-1; D may be TRBD2 (7 bases). Sequences were obtained from PBMCs. This receptor was identified in a female donor in good health and CMV-seronegative. CDR3 sequence: CASSYSEGEGNEQFF. CDR3 nucleotide sequence: TGTGCCAGCAGTTACTCGGAGGGGGAGGGGAATGAGCAGTTCTTC.